What follows are 12 T cell receptor beta chains derived from one specimen sequenced in a study of blood T cell repertoires in COVID-19 (dated by TCRdb to 2018 to 2020). The receptor library was made with the immunoSEQ multiplex PCR assay. This immuneACCESS table, as held by TCRdb, lists in-frame sequences with V and J called but not all clones. Of the missing ones, under half trace to an unresolved V gene in checked studies; the others have no known cause. This sample has roughly 180,000 clones in its table, and around 80% of those were observed once. The ten largest clones represent 6.5% to 7.5% of the sample. Sequences were obtained from peripheral blood. The receptors were gathered from a woman in her forties with COVID-19, enrolled during active disease.

CDR3 in amino acids: CASSLVRLGHPGWMNTEAFF. CDR3 nucleotide sequence: TGTGCCAGCAGCTTAGTTCGTTTGGGCCACCCCGGATGGATGAACACTGAAGCTTTCTTT. The chain uses TRBV7-6 and TRBJ1-1; no clear D. The CDR3 extends over 20 amino acids. Germline values: CDR1 SGHVS, CDR2 FNYEAQ. The V gene lost 1 base and the J gene lost 0 bases, with 24 bases spanning the gap.

CDR3 in amino acids: CASSPANRGVSNSPLHF. The CDR3 DNA sequence: TGTGCCAGCAGCCCGGCTAATAGAGGAGTCTCTAATTCACCCCTCCACTTT. The rearrangement links TRBV3-1 (or the pseudogene TRBV3-2) to TRBJ1-6; D is unresolved. The V and J ends lost 4 bases and 6 bases respectively, with 19 bases between them. Germline loops: CDR1 LGHDT, CDR2 YNNKEL (reference sequence). The CDR3 length is 17 residues.

The rearrangement links TRBV15 to TRBJ1-4; 7 nucleotides agree with TRBD1. Germline loops: CDR1 LNHNV, CDR2 YYDKDF (reference sequence). The CDR3 sequence is 15 residues long. V shed 4 bases, J shed 7 bases, and the junction held 9 bases outside the gene matches. The CDR3 nucleotides are TGTGCCACCAGCACCTTACAGGGGACTGGTGAAAAACTGTTTTTT. Residues: CATSTLQGTGEKLFF. The full variable domain, completed using reference TRBV15 and TRBJ1-4, is DAMVIQNPRYQVTQFGKPVTLSCSQTLNHNVMYWYQQKSSQAPKLLFHYYDKDFNNEADTPDNFQSRRPNTSFCFLDIRSPGLGDTAMYLCATSTLQGTGEKLFFGSGTQLSVL.

This chain connects TRBV5-8 to TRBJ2-7; 7 bases are a match to TRBD1. The germline gives CDR1 SGHTS, CDR2 YDEGEE. Unmatched junction bases numbered 6, after V lost 2 bases and J lost 4 bases. The CDR3 is 14 residues long. In DNA form, the CDR3 reads TGTGCCAGCAGCTTAGGGACAGTCAATTACGAGCAGTACTTC. It is translated as CASSLGTVNYEQYF.

The DNA for the CDR3 is TGCGCCAGCAGCCAAGATCCGGGACAGGGCGGCTATGGCTACACCTTC. Translation: CASSQDPGQGGYGYTF. V is TRBV4-1 and J is TRBJ1-2; 9 positions agree with TRBD1. Germline values: CDR1 MGHRA, CDR2 YSYEKL. V dropped 0 bases and J dropped 4; count of bases not matched to a gene: 6. The CDR3 runs 16 residues.

The J gene is TRBJ1-3, the V gene TRBV18; the D gene is possibly TRBD1 (5 bases). The germline V gene encodes CDR1 KGHSH and CDR2 LQKENI. Between the trimmed V and J ends, which lost 0 bases and 7 bases, there was a span of 10 bases. The CDR3 spans 14 residues. The CDR3 is CASSPPGLGNTIYF. The DNA for the CDR3 is TGTGCCAGCTCACCACCGGGACTCGGGAACACCATATATTTT.

The V gene is TRBV5-1, the J gene TRBJ1-5, with 9 bases that match TRBD1. V gave up 6 bases and J gave up 4 bases; unmatched junction bases: 5. CDR3 length: 14 amino acids. CDR1 and CDR2 from the germline V gene are SGHRS and YFSETQ. The CDR3 coding sequence is TGCGCCAGCAAACAGGGGGCAGGTAATCAGCCCCAGCATTTT. Translated, it gives CASKQGAGNQPQHF.

The table lists this clone with a few counts. This rearrangement joins TRBV9 to TRBJ2-7, with D perhaps TRBD2 (6 bases). V was pared by 3 bases and J by 0 bases, with 16 bases between. Germline V gene sequence: CDR1 SGDLS, CDR2 YYNGEE. The CDR3 consists of 16 residues. CDR3 sequence: CASSATGAKSSYEQYF. The CDR3 coding sequence is TGTGCCAGCAGCGCGACGGGAGCCAAAAGCTCCTACGAGCAGTACTTC.

This clone turned up a few times. The chain uses TRBV7-3 and TRBJ1-1; the D is unclear. The CDR3 is 11 amino acids. V lost 5 bases and J lost 9, with 10 bases in between. CDR1 SGHTA and CDR2 FQGTGA come from the germline V gene. CDR3 sequence (DNA): TGTGCCAGCAGCCCCGGGAGACAAGCTTTCTTT. Protein product: CASSPGRQAFF. Combining the CDR3 with reference TRBV7-3 and TRBJ1-1 gives the whole variable domain GAGVSQTPSNKVTEKGKYVELRCDPISGHTALYWYRQSLGQGPEFLIYFQGTGAADDSGLPNDRFFAVRPEGSVSTLKIQRTERGDSAVYLCASSPGRQAFFGQGTRLTVV.

This clone has ten or more counts. This chain connects TRBV4-1 to TRBJ1-1; D perhaps matches TRBD1 (6 bases). Germline CDR1 and CDR2: MGHRA and YSYEKL. This CDR3 spans 13 amino acids. Between the trimmed V and J ends, which lost 4 bases and 4 bases, there was a span of 10 bases. The CDR3 sequence is CASSRGGVTEAFF. CDR3 coding DNA: TGCGCCAGCAGCCGGGGGGGCGTCACTGAAGCTTTCTTT.

This chain links TRBV5-1 with TRBJ1-4; TRBD1 is a possible D gene (5 bases). CDR1 is SGHRS and CDR2 is YFSETQ in the germline V gene. V lost 2 bases and J lost 0, with 11 bases in between. CDR3 length: 16 amino acids. The CDR3 DNA reads as TGCGCCAGCAGCTTTCGGGGGACGGCAACTAATGAAAAACTGTTTTTT. Protein product: CASSFRGTATNEKLFF.

The chain couples TRBV6-5 to TRBJ2-4, with D tentatively TRBD1 (6 bases). V shed 4 bases and J shed 3 bases, with 13 bases lying between them. CDR3 size: 15 residues. Germline lookup yields CDR1 MNHEY and CDR2 SVGAGI. The CDR3 nucleotides read TGTGCCAGCAGTTCTAGGGGGATGGACAAAAACATTCAGTACTTC. Translating it yields CASSSRGMDKNIQYF.